This T cell receptor (beta chain) was obtained from a study of shared clonotypes between healthy human individuals. Broader study findings: Clonotypes shared by all four sorted-subset donors had higher generation probabilities than non-shared clonotypes.

As concerns this clone: Its antigen remains unknown.

CDR1 SGHAT and CDR2 FQNNGV come from the germline V gene. V was shortened by 3 bases and J by 6 bases, with 16 bases between the two germline ends. The CDR3 length is 15 residues. Produced via immunoSEQ multiplex PCR; TCRdb's table is partial and in-frame only. The repertoire holds some 700,000 clones, with roughly 87% as singletons. The sample comprised memory CD8+ T cells from PBMCs. The subset denotes: CD45RO+ cells pooled with CCR7-negative TemRA cells. The chain carries TRBV11-2 and TRBJ2-3; weak D call: TRBD1 (6 bases). The sequence was obtained from a man between 18 and 29 years old in good health. Some clones in this sample may be carry-over from other donors' samples. In DNA form, the CDR3 reads TGTGCCAGCAGCTTCAGAGGTGCAGGGGCTGATACGCAGTATTTT. It is translated as CASSFRGAGADTQYF.